Shown below are 9 T cell receptor beta chains from a single sample sequenced in a study of T cell changes during pregnancy in multiple sclerosis. Some clones are missing from TCRdb's copy, which holds only in-frame ones; the method was immunoSEQ multiplex PCR. The sample lists roughly 15,000 clones; roughly 80% were seen once. Sequencing used CD8+ T cells from peripheral blood mononuclear cells, obtained in the third trimester of pregnancy. The receptors shown here come from a female donor in good health, enrolled as a control in a pregnancy study.

The gene calls are TRBV9 and TRBJ2-6, with TRBD2 identical over 8 bases. V shed 2 bases, J shed 2 bases, and the junction held 9 bases outside the gene matches. The germline V gene encodes CDR1 SGDLS and CDR2 YYNGEE. The CDR3 is 18 amino acids. The CDR3 DNA is TGTGCCAGCAGCGTCTCCTCGCGGGGGGCCGCTGGGGCCAACGTCCTGACTTTC. It encodes CASSVSSRGAAGANVLTF.

The V and J genes are TRBV7-2 and TRBJ2-1, with 7 bases fitting TRBD2. Germline lookup yields CDR1 SGHTA and CDR2 FQGNSA. The CDR3 contains 16 residues. The junction had 4 bases not matched to a gene; V was cut back by 2 bases and J by 0 bases. CDR3 bases: TGTGCCAGCAGCTTAACCAGCGGGAACTCCTACAATGAGCAGTTCTTC. The encoded protein is CASSLTSGNSYNEQFF.

This chain connects TRBV2 to TRBJ1-3; TRBD1 matches 7 bases. The CDR3 is 17 residues long. Germline V lookup: CDR1 SNHLY, CDR2 FYNNEI. The V and J ends lost 6 bases and 0 bases, in that order; junction bases with no gene match: 11. CDR3 coding DNA: TGTGCCAGCAGCCCTCTCCCGGGACAGAGCTCTGGAAACACCATATATTTT. Its translation is CASSPLPGQSSGNTIYF. Full variable domain (outside the CDR3, taken from reference TRBV2 and TRBJ1-3): EPEVTQTPSHQVTQMGQEVILRCVPISNHLYFYWYRQILGQKVEFLVSFYNNEISEKSEIFDDQFSVERPDGSNFTLKIRSTKLEDSAMYFCASSPLPGQSSGNTIYFGEGSWLTVV.

The rearrangement joins TRBV9 to TRBJ2-5; tentative D call: TRBD1 (6 bases). This CDR3 spans 16 amino acids. Germline loops: CDR1 SGDLS, CDR2 YYNGEE. Trimming cost V 3 bases and J 5 bases, with 20 bases left between them. The CDR3 spells CASSGDSGALAETQYF. For the CDR3, the DNA is TGTGCCAGCAGCGGAGACTCAGGGGCCCTAGCTGAGACCCAGTACTTC.

The chain has TRBV19 and TRBJ2-1, with 7 bases aligning to TRBD1. The CDR3 spans 15 residues. V gave up 7 bases and J gave up 9 bases; unmatched junction bases: 15. Germline V gene data show CDR1 as LNHDA and CDR2 as SQIVND (reference sequence). The CDR3 protein is CASMAPGGLGVEQFF. Written as DNA, the CDR3 is TGTGCCAGTATGGCCCCAGGGGGTCTGGGGGTTGAGCAGTTCTTC. The variable domain in full, with the rest retrieved from reference TRBV19 and TRBJ2-1, is DGGITQSPKYLFRKEGQNVTLSCEQNLNHDAMYWYRQDPGQGLRLIYYSQIVNDFQKGDIAEGYSVSREKKESFPLTVTSAQKNPTAFYLCASMAPGGLGVEQFFGPGTRLTVL.

CDR3: CASSYPQGTNEKLFF. For the CDR3, the DNA is TGTGCCAGCAGCTACCCACAGGGTACTAATGAAAAACTGTTTTTT. The rearrangement links TRBV13 to TRBJ1-4; tentatively, D is TRBD1 (6 bases). The length of the CDR3 is 15 residues. Trimming shortened V by 4 bases and J by 2 bases, and 11 bases separated the two germline ends. From germline, CDR1 is PRHDT and CDR2 FYEKMQ (reference sequence).

This clone was detected once. V usage is TRBV12-5 and J usage is TRBJ2-7, with TRBD1 matching over 7 bases. The junction had 6 bases not matched to a gene; V was cut back by 11 bases and J by 2 bases. The CDR3 is 12 residues long. CDR1 and CDR2 (germline): LGHNT, FRNRAP. This chain's CDR3 is CASSGTAYEQYF. CDR3 bases: TGTGCTTCCTCCGGGACAGCCTACGAGCAGTACTTC.

The CDR3 spells CASSPGAVRETQYF. The CDR3 DNA reads TGTGCCAGCAGCCCCGGAGCGGTCCGAGAGACCCAGTACTTC. This chain links TRBV6-6 with TRBJ2-5, with D possibly TRBD2 on 5 matching bases. The V end lost 6 bases, the J end lost 4 bases, and 15 bases lay between the germline ends. The CDR3 runs 14 residues. CDR1 is MNHNY, CDR2 SVGAGI, per germline (reference sequence).

This chain links TRBV5-5 with TRBJ1-2; D is ambiguous. The V gene lost 4 bases and the J gene lost 5 bases, with 12 bases spanning the gap. Germline V gives CDR1 SGHKS, CDR2 YYEKEE (reference sequence). The CDR3 totals 13 residues. Written as DNA, the CDR3 is TGTGCCAGCAGCACTGAGGATTTTTATGGCTACACCTTC. It encodes CASSTEDFYGYTF. The variable domain in full, with the rest retrieved from reference TRBV5-5 and TRBJ1-2, is DAGVTQSPTHLIKTRGQQVTLRCSPISGHKSVSWYQQVLGQGPQFIFQYYEKEERGRGNFPDRFSARQFPNYSSELNVNALLLGDSALYLCASSTEDFYGYTFGSGTRLTVV.